This is a list of T cell receptor beta chains from one sample in a study of cytomegalovirus exposure and HLA in healthy donors. TCRdb keeps only in-frame clones here, not all; method: immunoSEQ multiplex PCR. Among about 130,000 clones listed, nearly 90% were seen once. Sequenced sample: PBMCs. The receptor set was obtained from a woman aged 18-30 years in good health and CMV-seropositive. Each CDR3 is given with its conserved first and last residue. D genes are given only for firm matches. A row's size may be missing; if present it is once, few, many or a size class.

DNA	CDR3	D	V	size	J
TGTGCCAGCAGCGACAAGGGTGGGGAGGGCAATCAGCCCCAGCATTTT	CASSDKGGEGNQPQHF	NA	TRBV2	NA	TRBJ1-5
TGTGCCAGCAGCCAAGGGTCAGTTTATGGCTACACCTTC	CASSQGSVYGYTF	NA	TRBV14	NA	TRBJ1-2
TGTGCCAGCAGTCGGACAGGGGGGCACGAGCAGTACTTC	CASSRTGGHEQYF	TRBD1	TRBV6-5	NA	TRBJ2-7
TGTGCCAGCTCACCATTAAGGTGGACACACTATGGCTACACCTTC	CASSPLRWTHYGYTF	NA	TRBV18	NA	TRBJ1-2
TGTGCCAGCAGCTTAGGGCAGGGGGTGGAGACCCAGTACTTC	CASSLGQGVETQYF	TRBD1	TRBV7-6	NA	TRBJ2-5
TGCGCCAGCAGCTTGCGGGGGGGCTCTTGGGAGACCCAGTACTTC	CASSLRGGSWETQYF	TRBD2	TRBV5-1	NA	TRBJ2-5
TGCGCCAGCAGCTTGAAGTCTGGCGGGTACAATGAGCAGTTCTTC	CASSLKSGGYNEQFF	NA	TRBV5-1	NA	TRBJ2-1
TGCGCCAGCTCAACTAGCATCTCCACAGATACGCAGTATTTT	CASSTSISTDTQYF	NA	TRBV5-1	NA	TRBJ2-3
TGTGCCAGCAGGGGCTCTGAGACTGAAAAACTGTTTTTT	CASRGSETEKLFF	NA	TRBV10-3	NA	TRBJ1-4
TGTGCCAGCAGCCCCACCGCCTGGCGGGGGGGGACAGATACGCAGTATTTT	CASSPTAWRGGTDTQYF	TRBD2	TRBV7-6	NA	TRBJ2-3
TGTGCTAGTGGTTTGCGGGCAGGGACCTACGAGCAGTACTTC	CASGLRAGTYEQYF	NA	TRBV12-5	NA	TRBJ2-7
TGTGCCTGGAGTGCCGGGAGTGCTGAAGCTTTCTTT	CAWSAGSAEAFF	NA	TRBV30	NA	TRBJ1-1
TGTGCCAGCAGCTTAGACCCGGGGACTAGCCTGAACCAAGAGACCCAGTACTTC	CASSLDPGTSLNQETQYF	TRBD2	TRBV7-8	once	TRBJ2-5
TGTGCCAGTAGTGCGACAGGGGTCGGCGAGCAGTACTTC	CASSATGVGEQYF	TRBD1	TRBV19	NA	TRBJ2-7
TGTGCCAGCAGCTCAGAGGGACAGGGGGCTGAAAAACTGTTTTTT	CASSSEGQGAEKLFF	TRBD1	TRBV7-9	NA	TRBJ1-4
TGTGCCTGGACTCCAGAAAGCAATCAGCCCCAGCATTTT	CAWTPESNQPQHF	NA	TRBV30	NA	TRBJ1-5
TGTGCCAGCAGTTCAATCGGACAGGGTGGAATGAACAATGAGCAGTTCTTC	CASSSIGQGGMNNEQFF	TRBD1	TRBV28	once	TRBJ2-1
TGCGCCAGCAGCCAAGATCACAGCCCCTACGAGCAGTACTTC	CASSQDHSPYEQYF	NA	TRBV4-1	once	TRBJ2-7
TGTGCCAGTAGTAATGGACAGGGACGGGGGAAAATGAACACTGAAGCTTTCTTT	CASSNGQGRGKMNTEAFF	TRBD1	TRBV19	NA	TRBJ1-1
TGTGCCAGCAGTTCTGTCGAGGGATGGGACACTGAAGCTTTCTTT	CASSSVEGWDTEAFF	NA	TRBV28	NA	TRBJ1-1
TGTGCCAGCAGCTTACAGGGAAAGACTAATGAAAAACTGTTTTTT	CASSLQGKTNEKLFF	NA	TRBV7-8	NA	TRBJ1-4
TGTGCCAGCAGTGAATATCTGGATCCAGGGGGTGTGAACTATGGCTACACCTTC	CASSEYLDPGGVNYGYTF	TRBD1	TRBV25-1	NA	TRBJ1-2
TGTGCCAGCAGTTTACCCGGGGGAGCTAATGAAAAACTGTTTTTT	CASSLPGGANEKLFF	NA	TRBV28	NA	TRBJ1-4
TGCGCCAGTAGGACAGGGGATATCCTGAACACTGAAGCTTTCTTT	CASRTGDILNTEAFF	TRBD1	TRBV5-1	NA	TRBJ1-1
TGTGCCAGCAGCCGAGAAGGGGGCGGTGAGCAGTTCTTC	CASSREGGGEQFF	TRBD1	TRBV11-3	NA	TRBJ2-1
TGTGCCAGCAGCTTAAAGAGGTCGGGGGGAGGGGACAATGAGCAGTTCTTC	CASSLKRSGGGDNEQFF	TRBD2	TRBV7-2	NA	TRBJ2-1
TGCGCCAGCAGCCAAGATTGGAGCGGGGCCGGCTTGGCCCAGTACTTC	CASSQDWSGAGLAQYF	TRBD2	TRBV4-3	NA	TRBJ2-5